The present T cell receptor (beta chain) was sequenced within a study of human T cells and chemical hapten exposure. Overall study context: The sensitizing agent was 2% DPC, placed on around 2 cm by around 2 cm of upper inner arm skin. Study-wide findings and caveats: Among TCRs, those above 1 in 1000 frequency were unaffected by DPC sensitization. Expanded TCRs produced significantly more large CDR3 similarity clusters than controls did.

Authors' data handling: Samples contained a median of 95,638 TCRs, with a range of 23,224 to 690,600. Using its own MiXCR run on the RACE reads, TCRdb lists one record per CDR3 protein. The V and J calls were determined by TCRdb, not by the authors. The profile shows about 52,000 distinct CDR3 sequences, 9% to 10% of them singletons. Worth noting for this clonotype: Its specificity is unknown.

Noted time point: patch test 3, about 24 weeks after DPC sensitization. As to treatment: therapeutic diphenylcyclopropenone sensitization with weekly scalp DPC. The material sequenced was whole blood, taken in connection with sensitization to the hapten diphenylcyclopropenone (DPC). The TCR comes from a woman aged 40 to 55 with alopecia areata. Some clones in this sample may be carry-over from other donors' samples.

In DNA form, the CDR3 reads TGTGCCAGCAGCCACGACAGCTCTGGGGCCAACGTCCTGACTTTC. Residues: CASSHDSSGANVLTF. V gene TRBV3-1 combines with J gene TRBJ2-6; perhaps TRBD1 as D (5 bases). Germline V CDR1 and CDR2: LGHDT, YNNKEL (reference sequence). The CDR3 runs to 15 residues. V was trimmed by 3 bases and J by 0 bases, leaving 6 bases between them.